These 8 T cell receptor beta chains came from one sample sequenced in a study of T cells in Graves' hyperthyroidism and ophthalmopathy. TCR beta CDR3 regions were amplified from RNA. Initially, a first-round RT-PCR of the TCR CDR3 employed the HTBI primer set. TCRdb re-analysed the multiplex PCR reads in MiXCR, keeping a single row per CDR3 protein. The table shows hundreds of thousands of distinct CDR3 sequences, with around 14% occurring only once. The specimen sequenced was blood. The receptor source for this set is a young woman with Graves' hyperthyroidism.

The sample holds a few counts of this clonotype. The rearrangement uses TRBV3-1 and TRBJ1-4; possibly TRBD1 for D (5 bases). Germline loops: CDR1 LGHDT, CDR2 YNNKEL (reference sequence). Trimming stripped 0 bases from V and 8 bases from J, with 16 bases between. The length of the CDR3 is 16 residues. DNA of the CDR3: TGTGCCAGCAGCCAAGATAGGGAAAGGGGCGGAGAAAAACTGTTTTTT. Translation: CASSQDRERGGEKLFF. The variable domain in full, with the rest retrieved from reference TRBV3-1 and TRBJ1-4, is DTAVSQTPKYLVTQMGNDKSIKCEQNLGHDTMYWYKQDSKKFLKIMFSYNNKELIINETVPNRFSPKSPDKAHLNLHINSLELGDSAVYFCASSQDRERGGEKLFFGSGTQLSVL.

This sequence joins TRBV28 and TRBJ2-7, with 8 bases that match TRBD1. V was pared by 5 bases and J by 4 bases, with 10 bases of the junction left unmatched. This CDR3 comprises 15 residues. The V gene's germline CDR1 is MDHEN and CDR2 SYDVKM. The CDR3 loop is CASSITGGSTYEQYF. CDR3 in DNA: TGTGCCAGCAGTATCACAGGGGGGTCCACGTACGAGCAGTACTTC.

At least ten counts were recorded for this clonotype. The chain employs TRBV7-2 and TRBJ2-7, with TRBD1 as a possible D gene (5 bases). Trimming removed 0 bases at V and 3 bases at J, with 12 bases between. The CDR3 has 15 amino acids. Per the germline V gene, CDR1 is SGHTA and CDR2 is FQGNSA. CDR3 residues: CASSLARGQGYEQYF. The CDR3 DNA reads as TGTGCCAGCAGCTTAGCGAGAGGTCAGGGCTACGAGCAGTACTTC.

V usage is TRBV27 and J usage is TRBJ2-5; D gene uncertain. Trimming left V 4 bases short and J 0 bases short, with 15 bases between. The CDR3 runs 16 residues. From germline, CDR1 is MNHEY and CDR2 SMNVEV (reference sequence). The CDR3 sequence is CASSSTGTTYQETQYF. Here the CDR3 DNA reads TGTGCCAGCAGTTCAACGGGCACTACGTACCAAGAGACCCAGTACTTC.

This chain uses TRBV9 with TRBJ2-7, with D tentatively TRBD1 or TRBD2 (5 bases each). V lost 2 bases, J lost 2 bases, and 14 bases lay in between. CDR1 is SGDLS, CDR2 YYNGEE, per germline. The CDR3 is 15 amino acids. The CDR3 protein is CASSVVGVPTYEQYF. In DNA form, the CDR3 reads TGTGCCAGCAGCGTGGTGGGGGTCCCCACCTACGAGCAGTACTTC. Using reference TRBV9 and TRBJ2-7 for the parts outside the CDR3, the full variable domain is DSGVTQTPKHLITATGQRVTLRCSPRSGDLSVYWYQQSLDQGLQFLIQYYNGEERAKGNILERFSAQQFPDLHSELNLSSLELGDSALYFCASSVVGVPTYEQYFGPGTRLTVT.

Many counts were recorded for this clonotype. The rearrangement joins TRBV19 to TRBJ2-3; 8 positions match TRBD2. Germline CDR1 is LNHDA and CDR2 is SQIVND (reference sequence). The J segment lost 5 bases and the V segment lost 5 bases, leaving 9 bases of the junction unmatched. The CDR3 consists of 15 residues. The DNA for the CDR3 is TGTGCCAGTAGTCCTCGATGGCGGGAGGTAGATACGCAGTATTTT. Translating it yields CASSPRWREVDTQYF. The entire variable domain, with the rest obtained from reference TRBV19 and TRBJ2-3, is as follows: DGGITQSPKYLFRKEGQNVTLSCEQNLNHDAMYWYRQDPGQGLRLIYYSQIVNDFQKGDIAEGYSVSREKKESFPLTVTSAQKNPTAFYLCASSPRWREVDTQYFGPGTRLTVL.

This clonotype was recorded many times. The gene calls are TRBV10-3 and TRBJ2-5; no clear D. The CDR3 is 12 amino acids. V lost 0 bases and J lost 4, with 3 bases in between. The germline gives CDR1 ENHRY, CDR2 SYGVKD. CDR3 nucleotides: TGTGCCATCAGTGAGTCAGGAGAGACCCAGTACTTC. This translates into CAISESGETQYF.

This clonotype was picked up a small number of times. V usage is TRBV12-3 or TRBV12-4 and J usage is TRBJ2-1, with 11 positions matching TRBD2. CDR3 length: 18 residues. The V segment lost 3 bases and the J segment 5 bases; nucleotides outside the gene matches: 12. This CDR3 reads CASSFWVAGGRSDNEQFF. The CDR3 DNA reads TGTGCCAGCAGTTTTTGGGTAGCGGGGGGGCGGAGCGACAATGAGCAGTTCTTC.